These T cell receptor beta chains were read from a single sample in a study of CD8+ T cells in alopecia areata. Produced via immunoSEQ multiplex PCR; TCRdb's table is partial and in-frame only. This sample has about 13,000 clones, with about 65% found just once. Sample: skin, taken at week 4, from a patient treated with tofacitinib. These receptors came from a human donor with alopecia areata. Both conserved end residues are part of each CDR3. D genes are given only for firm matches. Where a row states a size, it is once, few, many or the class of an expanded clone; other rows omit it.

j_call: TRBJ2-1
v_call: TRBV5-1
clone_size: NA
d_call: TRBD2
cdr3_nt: TGCGCCAGCAGCCAAGCCGGGGAGGGATGGAAATGGGAGCAGTTCTTC
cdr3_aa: CASSQAGEGWKWEQFF

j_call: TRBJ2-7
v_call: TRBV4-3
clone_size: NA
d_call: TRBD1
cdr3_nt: TGCGCCAGCAGCCAAGCCCGACAGGGGAGCACCTACGAGCAGTACTTC
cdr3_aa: CASSQARQGSTYEQYF

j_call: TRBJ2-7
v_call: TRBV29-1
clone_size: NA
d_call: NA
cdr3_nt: TGCAGCGTCTTCCAATACGAGCAGTACTTC
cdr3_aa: CSVFQYEQYF

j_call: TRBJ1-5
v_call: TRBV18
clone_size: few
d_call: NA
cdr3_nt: TGTGCCAGCTCACCACGAAATAGCAATCAGCCCCAGCATTTT
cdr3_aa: CASSPRNSNQPQHF

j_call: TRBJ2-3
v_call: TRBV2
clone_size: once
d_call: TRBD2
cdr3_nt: TGTGCCAGCCCATCCAGGACTAGCGAACGCACAGATACGCAGTATTTT
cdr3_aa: CASPSRTSERTDTQYF

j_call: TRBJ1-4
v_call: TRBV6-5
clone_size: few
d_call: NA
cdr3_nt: TGTGCCAGCAGGGTCCTGGACGGCGGGGGAGAAAAACTGTTTTTT
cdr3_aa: CASRVLDGGGEKLFF

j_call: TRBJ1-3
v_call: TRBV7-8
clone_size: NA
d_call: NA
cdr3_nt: TGTGCCAGCAGCTTAGCCGCGGGGGGAAACACCATATATTTT
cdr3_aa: CASSLAAGGNTIYF

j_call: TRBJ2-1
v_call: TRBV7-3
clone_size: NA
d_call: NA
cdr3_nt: TGTGCCAGCAGCTTAACGGCCCTAGAGCCTGAGCAGTTCTTC
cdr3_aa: CASSLTALEPEQFF

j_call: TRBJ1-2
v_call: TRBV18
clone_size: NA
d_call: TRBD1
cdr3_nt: TGTGCCAGCTCACAAATTACAGGGGACTATGGCTACACCTTC
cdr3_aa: CASSQITGDYGYTF

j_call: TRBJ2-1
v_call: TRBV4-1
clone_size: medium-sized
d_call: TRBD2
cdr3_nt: TGCGCCAGCAGCCAAGCATCGGGGGGAGGTTCCTACAATGAGCAGTTCTTC
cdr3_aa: CASSQASGGGSYNEQFF

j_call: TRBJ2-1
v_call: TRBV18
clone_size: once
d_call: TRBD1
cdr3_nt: TGTGCCAGCTCACCCCAGCTTGGGACAGGGGTGTTCTTC
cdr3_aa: CASSPQLGTGVFF

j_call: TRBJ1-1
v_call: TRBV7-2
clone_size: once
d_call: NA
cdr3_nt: TGTGCCAGCAGCTTAACAGGACTAACTCGCCCCTTGAACACTGAAGCTTTCTTT
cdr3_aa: CASSLTGLTRPLNTEAFF

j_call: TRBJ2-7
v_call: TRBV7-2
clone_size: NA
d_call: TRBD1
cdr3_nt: TGTGCCAGCACCCCGGGGAAGGGACAGGGGGCTCCGGGCGAGCAGTACTTC
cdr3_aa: CASTPGKGQGAPGEQYF

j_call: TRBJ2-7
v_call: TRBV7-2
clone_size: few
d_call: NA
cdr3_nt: TGTGCCAGCAGCTCGCAGGCCTACGAGCAGTACTTC
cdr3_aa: CASSSQAYEQYF

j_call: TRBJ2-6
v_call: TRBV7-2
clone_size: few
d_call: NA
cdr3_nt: TGTGCCAGCAGCTTCGCTGGGGCCAACGTCCTGACTTTC
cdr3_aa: CASSFAGANVLTF

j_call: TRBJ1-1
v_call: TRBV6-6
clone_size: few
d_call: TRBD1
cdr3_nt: TGTGCCAGCAGTTGGGGGACAGGGAGGAGCACTGAAGCTTTCTTT
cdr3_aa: CASSWGTGRSTEAFF

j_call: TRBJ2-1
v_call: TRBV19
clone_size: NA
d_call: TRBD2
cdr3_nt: TGTGCCAGTAGTATAGACGGCCCCAGACTAGCGGGTTACAATGAGCAGTTCTTC
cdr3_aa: CASSIDGPRLAGYNEQFF

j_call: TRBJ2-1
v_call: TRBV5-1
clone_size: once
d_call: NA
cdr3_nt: TGCGCCAGCAGCTTGGGGGCAGGGAGCTCCTACAATGAGCAGTTCTTC
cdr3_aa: CASSLGAGSSYNEQFF

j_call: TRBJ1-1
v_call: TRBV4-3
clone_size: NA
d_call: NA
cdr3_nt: TGCGCCAGCAGCCCCCAGTGGGGGAACACTGAAGCTTTCTTT
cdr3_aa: CASSPQWGNTEAFF

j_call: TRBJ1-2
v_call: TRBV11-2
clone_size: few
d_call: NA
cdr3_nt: TGTGCCAGCAGCGATCGTACAGGGTATAGTGGCTACACCTTC
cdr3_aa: CASSDRTGYSGYTF

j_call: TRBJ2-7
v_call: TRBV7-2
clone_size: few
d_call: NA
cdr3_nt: TGTGCCAGCAGCTTGGTCGAGAGTTACGAGCAGTACTTC
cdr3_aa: CASSLVESYEQYF

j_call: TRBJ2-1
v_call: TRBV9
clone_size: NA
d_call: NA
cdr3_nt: TGTGCCAGCAGCGTAGGGGGGCGCGACAATGAGCAGTTCTTC
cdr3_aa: CASSVGGRDNEQFF

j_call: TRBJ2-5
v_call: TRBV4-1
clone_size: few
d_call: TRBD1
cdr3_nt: TGCGCCAGCAGCCAAGGGGGCAGGGGGTTCGAGACCCAGTACTTC
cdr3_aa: CASSQGGRGFETQYF

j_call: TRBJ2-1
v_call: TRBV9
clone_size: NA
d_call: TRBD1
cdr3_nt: TGTGCCAGCAGCGACCGGGACAGGGCCCATGAGCAGTTCTTC
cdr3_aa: CASSDRDRAHEQFF

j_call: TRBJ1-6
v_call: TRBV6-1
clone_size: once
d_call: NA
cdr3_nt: TGTGCCAGCAGTTCAGGGCCCTATAATTCACCCCTCCACTTT
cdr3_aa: CASSSGPYNSPLHF

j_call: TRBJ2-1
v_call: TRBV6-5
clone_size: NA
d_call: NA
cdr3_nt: TGTGCCAGCAGCAGCGGACAGCTCTACAATGAGCAGTTCTTC
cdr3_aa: CASSSGQLYNEQFF

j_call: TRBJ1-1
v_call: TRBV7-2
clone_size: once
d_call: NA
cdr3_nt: TGTGCCACCAAGGCTGGGGGGCCGAACACTGAAGCTTTCTTT
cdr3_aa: CATKAGGPNTEAFF

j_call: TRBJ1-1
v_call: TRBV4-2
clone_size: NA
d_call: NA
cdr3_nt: TGTGCCAGCAGCTTGTCTCGAGCTGTGAACACTGAAGCTTTCTTT
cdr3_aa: CASSLSRAVNTEAFF

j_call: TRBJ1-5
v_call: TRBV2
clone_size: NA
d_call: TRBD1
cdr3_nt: TGTGCCAGCAGTGGGACAGGGACTCAGCCCCAGCATTTT
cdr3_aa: CASSGTGTQPQHF

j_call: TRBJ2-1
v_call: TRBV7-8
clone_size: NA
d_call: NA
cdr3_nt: TGTGCCAGCAGCTCGTTCGGGGGCCGGACCTACAATGAGCAGTTCTTC
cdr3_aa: CASSSFGGRTYNEQFF

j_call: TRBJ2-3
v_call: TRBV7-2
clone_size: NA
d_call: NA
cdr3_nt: TGTGCCAGCAGACGGGAGTCAGGCGCAGATACGCAGTATTTT
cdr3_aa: CASRRESGADTQYF

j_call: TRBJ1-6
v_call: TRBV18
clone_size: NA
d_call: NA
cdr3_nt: TGTGCCAGCTCTCTATCGACAGACGCTAATTCACCCCTCCACTTT
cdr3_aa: CASSLSTDANSPLHF

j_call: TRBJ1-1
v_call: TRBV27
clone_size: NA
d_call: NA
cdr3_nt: TGTGCCAGCAGCCTTAGTGCGGTTCTGAACACTGAAGCTTTCTTT
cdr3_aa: CASSLSAVLNTEAFF

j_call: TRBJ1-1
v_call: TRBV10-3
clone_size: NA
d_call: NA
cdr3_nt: TGTGCCATCAGTGGCCACCTAGGTCGGAACACTGAAGCTCTCTTT
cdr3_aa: CAISGHLGRNTEALF

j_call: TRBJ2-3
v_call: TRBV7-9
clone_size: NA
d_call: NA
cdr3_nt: TGTGCCAGCAGGGCCTCGGCAGCAGATACGCAGTATTTT
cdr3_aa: CASRASAADTQYF

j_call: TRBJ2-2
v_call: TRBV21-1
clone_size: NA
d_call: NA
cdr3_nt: TGTGCCAGCAGGCAACGGCTGTCCACCGGGGAGCTGTTTTTT
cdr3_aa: CASRQRLSTGELFF

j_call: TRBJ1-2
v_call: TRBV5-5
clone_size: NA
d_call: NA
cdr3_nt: TGTGCCAGCAGCCCGGGAGGCGGCTATGGCTACACCTTC
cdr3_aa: CASSPGGGYGYTF

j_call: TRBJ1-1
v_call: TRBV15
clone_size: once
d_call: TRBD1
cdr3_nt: TGTGCCACCAGAGAGGGCAGGGGGACTGAAGCTTTCTTT
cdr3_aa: CATREGRGTEAFF

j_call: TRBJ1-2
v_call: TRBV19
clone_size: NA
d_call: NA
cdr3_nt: TGTGCCAGTAGGACGGACAGCGGGAAAAGCTATGGCTACACCTTC
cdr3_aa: CASRTDSGKSYGYTF

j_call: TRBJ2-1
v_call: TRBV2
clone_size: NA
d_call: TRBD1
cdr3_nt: TGTGCCAGCCGGACAGGGTTCCACAATGAGCAGTTCTTC
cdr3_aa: CASRTGFHNEQFF

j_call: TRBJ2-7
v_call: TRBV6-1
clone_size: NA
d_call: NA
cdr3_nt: TGTGCCTGCGGGGCCCCCTCTTCCTACGAGCAGTACTTC
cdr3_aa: CACGAPSSYEQYF

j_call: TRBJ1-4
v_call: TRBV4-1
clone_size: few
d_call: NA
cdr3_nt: TGCGCCAGCAGCCTCCGGACAGCTAATGAAAAACTGTTTTTT
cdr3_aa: CASSLRTANEKLFF

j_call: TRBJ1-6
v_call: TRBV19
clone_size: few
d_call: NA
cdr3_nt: TGTGCCAGTTCCAACCCAAGTTCACCCCTCCACTTT
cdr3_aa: CASSNPSSPLHF

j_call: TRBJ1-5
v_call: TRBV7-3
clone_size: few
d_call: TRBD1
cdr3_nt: TGTGCCAGCAGCTTAAGCCCGGGACAGTGGCAGCCCCAGCATTTT
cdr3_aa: CASSLSPGQWQPQHF

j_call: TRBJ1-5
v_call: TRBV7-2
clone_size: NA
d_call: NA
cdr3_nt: TGTGCCAGCAGCTTAGCGGCCGGAATCAATCAGCCCCAGCATTTT
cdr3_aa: CASSLAAGINQPQHF

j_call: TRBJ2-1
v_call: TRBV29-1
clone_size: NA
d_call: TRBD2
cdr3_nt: TGCAGCGTTGGGCCGCTAGCGGCTGAGCAGTTCTTC
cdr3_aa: CSVGPLAAEQFF

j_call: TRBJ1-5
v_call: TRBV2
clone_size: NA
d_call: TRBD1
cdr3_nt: TGTGCCAGCAGTGAGATAGGGGGCCAGCCCCAGCATTTT
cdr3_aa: CASSEIGGQPQHF

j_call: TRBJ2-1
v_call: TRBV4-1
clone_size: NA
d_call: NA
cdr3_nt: TGCGCCAGCAGCCAAGATAGGACAGCCACCGGTTCCTACAATGAGCAGTTCTTC
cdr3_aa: CASSQDRTATGSYNEQFF